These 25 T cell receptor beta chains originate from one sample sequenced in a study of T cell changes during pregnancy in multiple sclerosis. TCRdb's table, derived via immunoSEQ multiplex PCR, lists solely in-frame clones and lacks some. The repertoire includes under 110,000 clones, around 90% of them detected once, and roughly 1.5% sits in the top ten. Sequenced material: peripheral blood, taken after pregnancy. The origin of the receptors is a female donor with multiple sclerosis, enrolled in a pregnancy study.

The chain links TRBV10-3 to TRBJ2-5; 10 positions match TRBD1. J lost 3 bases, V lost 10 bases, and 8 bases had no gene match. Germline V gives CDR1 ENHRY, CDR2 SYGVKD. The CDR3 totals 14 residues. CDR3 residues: CATRTGGLEETQYF. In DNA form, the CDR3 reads TGTGCCACCAGGACAGGGGGGTTGGAAGAGACCCAGTACTTC.

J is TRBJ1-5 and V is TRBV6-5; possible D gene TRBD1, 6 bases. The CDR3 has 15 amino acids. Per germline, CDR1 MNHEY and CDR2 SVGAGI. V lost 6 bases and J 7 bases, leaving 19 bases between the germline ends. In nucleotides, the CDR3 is TGTGCCAGCAGCCCCAGGTGGGGACAAAGACAGCCCCAGCATTTT. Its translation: CASSPRWGQRQPQHF.

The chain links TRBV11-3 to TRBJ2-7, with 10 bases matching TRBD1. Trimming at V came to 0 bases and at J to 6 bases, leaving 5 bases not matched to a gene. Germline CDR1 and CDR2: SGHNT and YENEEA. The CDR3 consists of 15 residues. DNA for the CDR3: TGTGCCAGCAGCTTAGAAGGGACAGGGGCCTCCGAGCAGTACTTC. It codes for CASSLEGTGASEQYF.

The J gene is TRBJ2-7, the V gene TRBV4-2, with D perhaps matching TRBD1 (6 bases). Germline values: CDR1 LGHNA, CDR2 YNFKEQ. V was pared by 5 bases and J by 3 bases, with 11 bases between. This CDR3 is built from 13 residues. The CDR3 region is CASSDKDSYEQYF. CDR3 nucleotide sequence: TGTGCCAGCAGCGATAAGGACAGCTACGAGCAGTACTTC.

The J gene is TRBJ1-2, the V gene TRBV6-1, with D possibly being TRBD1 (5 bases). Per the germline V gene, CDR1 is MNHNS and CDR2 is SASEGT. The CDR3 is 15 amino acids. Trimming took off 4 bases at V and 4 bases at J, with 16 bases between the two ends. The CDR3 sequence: CASSALREGSYGYTF. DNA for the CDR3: TGTGCCAGCAGTGCCCTTAGGGAGGGGTCCTATGGCTACACCTTC.

In DNA form, the CDR3 reads TGTGCCAGTAGTATCAGACTCCGCTATGGCTACACCTTC. Amino acid sequence: CASSIRLRYGYTF. V usage is TRBV19 and J usage is TRBJ1-2; D is unclear. Trimming took 3 bases from V and 4 from J, leaving 9 bases between them. The CDR3 contains 13 residues. Germline V gene lookup returns CDR1 LNHDA and CDR2 SQIVND (reference sequence).

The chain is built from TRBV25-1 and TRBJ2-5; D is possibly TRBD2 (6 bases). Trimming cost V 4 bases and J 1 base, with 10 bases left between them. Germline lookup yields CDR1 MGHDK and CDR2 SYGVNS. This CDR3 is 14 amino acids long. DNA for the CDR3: TGTGCCAGCAGTGCCAGGAGGGCCCAAGAGACCCAGTACTTC. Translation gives CASSARRAQETQYF.

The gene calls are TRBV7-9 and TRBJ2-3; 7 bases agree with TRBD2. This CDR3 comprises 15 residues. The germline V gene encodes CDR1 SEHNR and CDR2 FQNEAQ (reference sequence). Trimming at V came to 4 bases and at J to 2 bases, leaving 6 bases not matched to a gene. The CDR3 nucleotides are TGTGCCAGCAGCTCCCCTAGCGGACCCACAGATACGCAGTATTTT. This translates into CASSSPSGPTDTQYF.

The CDR3 DNA reads TGTGCCAGCAGCTTCGGACAGGCCCAAGGCTACACCTTC. This encodes CASSFGQAQGYTF. V is TRBV5-4 and J is TRBJ1-2; 7 nucleotides match TRBD1. This CDR3 region has 13 residues. The germline V gene encodes CDR1 SGHNT and CDR2 YYREEE (reference sequence). Trimming at V came to 2 bases and at J to 8 bases, leaving 6 bases not matched to a gene.

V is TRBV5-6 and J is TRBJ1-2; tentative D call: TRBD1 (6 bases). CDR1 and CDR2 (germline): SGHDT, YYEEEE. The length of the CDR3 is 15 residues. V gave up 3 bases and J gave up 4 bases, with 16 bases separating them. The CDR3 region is CASSSLPGDTYGYTF. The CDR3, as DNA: TGTGCCAGCAGCTCCCTCCCAGGGGATACCTATGGCTACACCTTC. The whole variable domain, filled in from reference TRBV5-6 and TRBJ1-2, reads DAGVTQSPTHLIKTRGQQVTLRCSPKSGHDTVSWYQQALGQGPQFIFQYYEEEERQRGNFPDRFSGHQFPNYSSELNVNALLLGDSALYLCASSSLPGDTYGYTFGSGTRLTVV.

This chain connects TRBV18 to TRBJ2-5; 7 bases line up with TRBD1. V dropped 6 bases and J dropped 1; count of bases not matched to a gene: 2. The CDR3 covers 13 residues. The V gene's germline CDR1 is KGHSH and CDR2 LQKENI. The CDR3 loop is CASSQGVQETQYF. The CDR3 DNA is TGTGCCAGCTCTCAGGGGGTCCAAGAGACCCAGTACTTC.

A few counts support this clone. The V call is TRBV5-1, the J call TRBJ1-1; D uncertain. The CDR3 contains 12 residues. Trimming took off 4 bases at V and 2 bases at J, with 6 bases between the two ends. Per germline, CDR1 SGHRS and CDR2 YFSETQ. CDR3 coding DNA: TGCGCCAGCAGCAACAGTAACACTGAAGCTTTCTTT. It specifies CASSNSNTEAFF. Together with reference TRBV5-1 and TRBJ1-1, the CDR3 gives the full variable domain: KAGVTQTPRYLIKTRGQQVTLSCSPISGHRSVSWYQQTPGQGLQFLFEYFSETQRNKGNFPGRFSGRQFSNSRSEMNVSTLELGDSALYLCASSNSNTEAFFGQGTRLTVV.

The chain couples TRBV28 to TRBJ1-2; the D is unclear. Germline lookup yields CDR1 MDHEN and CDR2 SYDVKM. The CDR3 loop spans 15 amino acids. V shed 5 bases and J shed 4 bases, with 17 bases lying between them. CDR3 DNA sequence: TGTGCCAGCAGTCCACTGGCAGGTACATTCTATGGCTACACCTTC. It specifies CASSPLAGTFYGYTF.

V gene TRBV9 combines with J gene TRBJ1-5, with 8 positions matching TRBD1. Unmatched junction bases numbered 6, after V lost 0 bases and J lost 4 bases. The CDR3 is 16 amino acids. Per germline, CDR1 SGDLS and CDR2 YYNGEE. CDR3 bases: TGTGCCAGCAGCGTAGGCGACAGGGGAGGGAATCAGCCCCAGCATTTT. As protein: CASSVGDRGGNQPQHF.

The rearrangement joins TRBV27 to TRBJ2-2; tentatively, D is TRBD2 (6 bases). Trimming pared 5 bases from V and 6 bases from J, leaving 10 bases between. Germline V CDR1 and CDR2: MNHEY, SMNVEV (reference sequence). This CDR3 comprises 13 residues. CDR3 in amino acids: CASSARLAGELFF. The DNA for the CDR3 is TGTGCCAGCAGTGCCCGACTAGCCGGGGAGCTGTTTTTT.

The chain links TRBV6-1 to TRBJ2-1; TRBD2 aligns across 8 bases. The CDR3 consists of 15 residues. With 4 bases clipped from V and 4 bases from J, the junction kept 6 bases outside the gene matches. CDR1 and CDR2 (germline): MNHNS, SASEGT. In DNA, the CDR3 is TGTGCCAGCAGTGTTCAGGGACTAGGGTACAATGAGCAGTTCTTC. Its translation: CASSVQGLGYNEQFF.

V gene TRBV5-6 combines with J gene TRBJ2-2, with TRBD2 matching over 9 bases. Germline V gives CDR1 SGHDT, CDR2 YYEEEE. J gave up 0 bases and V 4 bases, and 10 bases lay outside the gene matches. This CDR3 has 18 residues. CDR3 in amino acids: CASSRGPGTSPNTGELFF. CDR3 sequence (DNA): TGTGCCAGCAGCCGGGGTCCCGGGACTAGCCCGAACACCGGGGAGCTGTTTTTT. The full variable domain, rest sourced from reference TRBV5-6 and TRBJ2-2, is DAGVTQSPTHLIKTRGQQVTLRCSPKSGHDTVSWYQQALGQGPQFIFQYYEEEERQRGNFPDRFSGHQFPNYSSELNVNALLLGDSALYLCASSRGPGTSPNTGELFFGEGSRLTVL.

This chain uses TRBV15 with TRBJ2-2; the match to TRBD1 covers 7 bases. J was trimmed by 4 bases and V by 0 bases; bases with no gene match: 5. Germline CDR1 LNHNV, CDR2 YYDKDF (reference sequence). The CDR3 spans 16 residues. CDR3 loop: CATSRDQDRSTGELFF. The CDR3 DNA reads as TGTGCCACCAGCAGAGATCAGGACAGGTCCACCGGGGAGCTGTTTTTT.

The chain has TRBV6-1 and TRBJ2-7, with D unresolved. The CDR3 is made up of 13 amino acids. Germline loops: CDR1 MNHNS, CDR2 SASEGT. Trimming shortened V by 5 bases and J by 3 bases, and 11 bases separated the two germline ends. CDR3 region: CASSRGEFYEQYF. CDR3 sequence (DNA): TGTGCCAGCAGTAGAGGAGAGTTCTACGAGCAGTACTTC.

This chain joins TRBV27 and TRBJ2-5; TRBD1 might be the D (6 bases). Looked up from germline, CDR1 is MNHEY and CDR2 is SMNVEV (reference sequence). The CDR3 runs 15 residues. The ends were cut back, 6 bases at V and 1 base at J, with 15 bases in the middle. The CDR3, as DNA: TGTGCCAGCAGCGAGGGGGTTTCCCGCCAAGAGACCCAGTACTTC. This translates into CASSEGVSRQETQYF.

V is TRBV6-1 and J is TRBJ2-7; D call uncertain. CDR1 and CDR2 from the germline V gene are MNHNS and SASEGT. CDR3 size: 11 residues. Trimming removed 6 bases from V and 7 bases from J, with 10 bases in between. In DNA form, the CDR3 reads TGTGCCAGCAGCCCAGCGAATGAGCAGTACTTC. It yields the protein CASSPANEQYF.

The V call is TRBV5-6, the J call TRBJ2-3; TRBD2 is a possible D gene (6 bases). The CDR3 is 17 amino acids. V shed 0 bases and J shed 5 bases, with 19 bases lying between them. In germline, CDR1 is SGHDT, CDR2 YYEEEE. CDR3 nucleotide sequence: TGTGCCAGCAGCTTGGCGGGGGAGTGGGGCAGGGAAGATACGCAGTATTTT. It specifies CASSLAGEWGREDTQYF.

CDR3 protein: CASSQANNEQFF. The CDR3 nucleotides are TGTGCCAGCAGCCAAGCCAACAATGAGCAGTTCTTC. The chain uses TRBV14 and TRBJ2-1; D ambiguous. Germline V CDR1 and CDR2: SGHDN, FVKESK. V lost 1 base, J lost 5 bases, and 3 bases lay in between. This CDR3 has 12 amino acids.

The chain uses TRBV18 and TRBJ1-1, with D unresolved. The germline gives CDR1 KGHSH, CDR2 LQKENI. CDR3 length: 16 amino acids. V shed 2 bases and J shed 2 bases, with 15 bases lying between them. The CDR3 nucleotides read TGTGCCAGCTCACCATCAAGACCCCAGGAAAACACTGAAGCTTTCTTT. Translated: CASSPSRPQENTEAFF.

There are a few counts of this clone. The CDR3 sequence is CAISAGGGRSGYTF. The CDR3 nucleotides read TGTGCCATCAGTGCCGGCGGGGGTCGGAGCGGCTACACCTTC. The V and J genes are TRBV10-3 and TRBJ1-2, with a weak D call TRBD1 (5 bases). V was shortened by 4 bases and J by 8 bases, with 17 bases between the two germline ends. Germline CDR1 ENHRY, CDR2 SYGVKD. The CDR3 is 14 amino acids.